Described below is a single TCR beta chain sequence and its context. Its cognate antigen is unknown. This sample was taken from a study of shared clonotypes between healthy human individuals. Sequencing was at deep level. Produced via immunoSEQ multiplex PCR; TCRdb's table is partial and in-frame only. Of about 2 million clones listed, roughly 94% are singletons. Deletions cut 0 bases from V and 7 bases from J, with 10 bases between. Per the germline V gene, CDR1 is SEHNR and CDR2 is FQNEAQ (reference sequence). The CDR3 is made up of 13 amino acids. The study's findings and limits: Estimated richness was generally greater in naive than memory subsets.

The sequenced sample consisted of naive CD4+ T cells sorted from blood. Subset indicated: CD45RA+ positively selected. This clonotype was obtained from a young man in good health. The rearrangement links TRBV7-9 to TRBJ2-7; weak D call: TRBD2 (5 bases). CDR3 amino acids: CASSLAGAAEQYF. The CDR3 DNA sequence: TGTGCCAGCAGCTTAGCGGGAGCGGCTGAGCAGTACTTC.